A single sample gave rise to the 10 T cell receptor beta chains below, sequenced in a study of cytomegalovirus exposure and HLA in healthy donors. Some clones are missing from TCRdb's copy, which holds only in-frame ones; the method was immunoSEQ multiplex PCR. The table has fewer than 250,000 clones, around nine tenths seen once. The sequenced material came from PBMCs. These receptors all come from a young man in good health and CMV-seronegative.

This chain links TRBV28 with TRBJ2-7; D remains ambiguous. This CDR3 is built from 11 residues. Germline V gives CDR1 MDHEN, CDR2 SYDVKM. The V end lost 10 bases, the J end lost 4 bases, and 11 bases lay between the germline ends. As DNA, the CDR3 is TGTGCCACTTCATCCGGGTACGAGCAGTACTTC. It translates to CATSSGYEQYF.

This clone was picked up one time. The chain has TRBV5-6 and TRBJ1-1; no firm D call. The V gene's germline CDR1 is SGHDT and CDR2 YYEEEE. This CDR3 region has 13 residues. V lost 0 bases and J lost 3, with 6 bases in between. This CDR3 reads CASSLERYTEAFF. The CDR3 DNA is TGTGCCAGCAGCTTGGAGAGATACACTGAAGCTTTCTTT. Based on the CDR3 plus reference TRBV5-6 and TRBJ1-1, the full variable domain is DAGVTQSPTHLIKTRGQQVTLRCSPKSGHDTVSWYQQALGQGPQFIFQYYEEEERQRGNFPDRFSGHQFPNYSSELNVNALLLGDSALYLCASSLERYTEAFFGQGTRLTVV.

V and J are TRBV4-3 and TRBJ1-6; D remains unclear. Deletions cut 3 bases from V and 9 bases from J, with 9 bases between. Germline loops: CDR1 LGHNA, CDR2 YSLEER. This CDR3 has 13 residues. CDR3 region: CASSQRISSPLHF. The DNA of the CDR3 is TGCGCCAGCAGCCAGAGGATCAGTTCACCCCTCCACTTT.

This sequence joins TRBV7-9 and TRBJ2-3, with a tentative D call TRBD2 (6 bases). Trimming took off 6 bases at V and 2 bases at J, with 9 bases between the two ends. The CDR3 consists of 13 residues. The germline gives CDR1 SEHNR, CDR2 FQNEAQ (reference sequence). The CDR3 is CASRTRPTDTQYF. CDR3 in DNA: TGTGCCAGCAGGACTAGACCCACAGATACGCAGTATTTT. Supplemented by reference TRBV7-9 and TRBJ2-3, the full variable domain reads DTGVSQNPRHKITKRGQNVTFRCDPISEHNRLYWYRQTLGQGPEFLTYFQNEAQLEKSRLLSDRFSAERPKGSFSTLEIQRTEQGDSAMYLCASRTRPTDTQYFGPGTRLTVL.

The chain uses TRBV4-2 and TRBJ2-5; D ambiguous. The CDR3 contains 15 residues. The V and J ends lost 4 bases and 3 bases respectively, with 15 bases between them. Germline lookup yields CDR1 LGHNA and CDR2 YNFKEQ. CDR3 protein: CASSPATVTEETQYF. CDR3 DNA sequence: TGTGCCAGCAGCCCGGCGACTGTTACCGAAGAGACCCAGTACTTC.

The rearrangement uses TRBV5-6 and TRBJ1-5; D is perhaps TRBD1 (6 bases). With 9 bases removed from V and 6 bases from J, the gap between germline ends came to 16 bases. This CDR3 comprises 13 residues. Germline lookup yields CDR1 SGHDT and CDR2 YYEEEE. In DNA form, the CDR3 reads TGTGCCAACAGTACTACAGGGTCTCAGCCCCAGCATTTT. Its protein product is CANSTTGSQPQHF.

This chain links TRBV2 with TRBJ1-2; D may be TRBD1 (6 bases). The length of the CDR3 is 12 residues. CDR1 and CDR2 (germline): SNHLY, FYNNEI. Trimming cost V 6 bases and J 7 bases, with 12 bases left between them. The CDR3 reads CASSYRQVGYTF. The CDR3 nucleotides are TGTGCCAGCAGCTACCGACAGGTTGGCTACACCTTC.

This clone was seen just once. The chain recombines TRBV2 with TRBJ1-2; D may be TRBD1 (6 bases). The CDR3 has 13 amino acids. Germline V gene data show CDR1 as SNHLY and CDR2 as FYNNEI. V gave up 4 bases and J gave up 6 bases, with 12 bases separating them. CDR3 nucleotide sequence: TGTGCCAGCAGTGGACAGGTTTATGATGGCTACACCTTC. Translating gives CASSGQVYDGYTF.

The chain combines TRBV27 with TRBJ2-1, with 10 bases aligning to TRBD1. The trim removed 6 bases at V and 6 bases at J, leaving 11 bases unmatched. This CDR3 has 16 amino acids. The germline V gene has CDR1 MNHEY and CDR2 SMNVEV (reference sequence). The CDR3 DNA reads as TGTGCCAGCAGACCCTCCGACAGGGGGCGAGGCAATGAGCAGTTCTTC. It specifies CASRPSDRGRGNEQFF.

V usage is TRBV7-2 and J usage is TRBJ1-1; tentatively, D is TRBD1 (5 bases). Germline assignment: CDR1 SGHTA and CDR2 FQGNSA. CDR3 size: 14 residues. Trimming removed 6 bases from V and 4 bases from J, with 15 bases in between. The CDR3 DNA sequence: TGTGCCAGCAGGGGCGGACGCGGGGGCACTGAAGCTTTCTTT. Translated: CASRGGRGGTEAFF.